A selection of T cell receptor beta chains follows, all from one sample in a study of T cell responses to AZD1222 COVID-19 vaccine. Produced via immunoSEQ multiplex PCR; TCRdb's table is partial and in-frame only. The sample shows roughly 150,000 clones, about 90% of them seen only once. The specimen was peripheral blood, collected on day 0 of AZD1222 vaccination. The source is an adult in good health. Both conserved end residues are part of each CDR3. The D gene is left open where the match is weak. A row's size may be missing; if present it is once, few, many or a size class.

d_gene: -
j_gene: TRBJ1-4
v_gene: TRBV19
abundance: -
CDR3nt: TGTGCCAGTAGTATAGTGCGAGGGGCGCAGGATGAAAAACTGTTTTTT
CDR3aa: CASSIVRGAQDEKLFF

d_gene: TRBD2
j_gene: TRBJ2-7
v_gene: TRBV9
abundance: -
CDR3nt: TGTGCCAGCAGCTCGACTAGCGGTTCCTACGAGCAGTACTTC
CDR3aa: CASSSTSGSYEQYF

d_gene: -
j_gene: TRBJ1-2
v_gene: TRBV5-4
abundance: few
CDR3nt: TGTGCCGCGGGAGGGGTTAACTATGGCTACACCTTC
CDR3aa: CAAGGVNYGYTF

d_gene: TRBD2
j_gene: TRBJ2-1
v_gene: TRBV25-1
abundance: -
CDR3nt: TGTGCCAGCAGTCCCAGCGGGAGTTCCAACAATGAGCAGTTCTTC
CDR3aa: CASSPSGSSNNEQFF

d_gene: -
j_gene: TRBJ2-6
v_gene: TRBV6-5
abundance: -
CDR3nt: TGTGCCAGCAGCCCCGGGGTGAGGGCCAACGTCCTGACTTTC
CDR3aa: CASSPGVRANVLTF

d_gene: TRBD1
j_gene: TRBJ1-2
v_gene: TRBV6-5
abundance: -
CDR3nt: TGTGCCAGCAGTACAACAGGGGCCCGGCAGGGCTACACCTTC
CDR3aa: CASSTTGARQGYTF

d_gene: TRBD1
j_gene: TRBJ1-5
v_gene: TRBV29-1
abundance: -
CDR3nt: TGCAGCGCTGGGACAGGTGGAGGGCCCCAGCATTTT
CDR3aa: CSAGTGGGPQHF

d_gene: -
j_gene: TRBJ2-1
v_gene: TRBV4-1
abundance: -
CDR3nt: TGCGCCAGCAGCCAACTAGAAAATGAGCAGTTCTTC
CDR3aa: CASSQLENEQFF

d_gene: TRBD2
j_gene: TRBJ2-3
v_gene: TRBV5-5
abundance: once
CDR3nt: TGTGCCAGCAGCTTGGGAACCGGGACTAGGGTAGCAGATACGCAGTATTTT
CDR3aa: CASSLGTGTRVADTQYF

d_gene: TRBD1
j_gene: TRBJ1-2
v_gene: TRBV3-1/TRBV3-2
abundance: once
CDR3nt: TGTGCCAGCAGCCCGGGACAGGCCTTGTATGGCTACACCTTC
CDR3aa: CASSPGQALYGYTF

d_gene: -
j_gene: TRBJ1-5
v_gene: TRBV19
abundance: -
CDR3nt: TGTGCCAGTAGTTCACCGGGACATACCCTAGAGAAAAGCAATCAGCCCCAGCATTTT
CDR3aa: CASSSPGHTLEKSNQPQHF

d_gene: TRBD1
j_gene: TRBJ1-2
v_gene: TRBV7-2
abundance: -
CDR3nt: TGTGCCAGCAGCGAATCCGGGACAGGGGGAGGTGGCTACACCTTC
CDR3aa: CASSESGTGGGGYTF

d_gene: -
j_gene: TRBJ2-5
v_gene: TRBV6-2/TRBV6-3
abundance: few
CDR3nt: TGTGCCAGCAGCGCCGGGACGGATCAAGAGACCCAGTACTTC
CDR3aa: CASSAGTDQETQYF

d_gene: TRBD2
j_gene: TRBJ2-7
v_gene: TRBV6-5
abundance: -
CDR3nt: TGTGCCAGCAGTCCCGGCGGGGGAGCCTCCTACGAGCAGTACTTC
CDR3aa: CASSPGGGASYEQYF

d_gene: TRBD1
j_gene: TRBJ1-2
v_gene: TRBV6-5
abundance: -
CDR3nt: TGTGCCAGCAGCAACAGGGGAGGCTACACCTTC
CDR3aa: CASSNRGGYTF

d_gene: -
j_gene: TRBJ1-6
v_gene: TRBV12-3/TRBV12-4
abundance: once
CDR3nt: TGTGCCAGCAGTTTCGGGGGTTCACCCCTCCACTTT
CDR3aa: CASSFGGSPLHF

d_gene: -
j_gene: TRBJ2-1
v_gene: TRBV12-3/TRBV12-4
abundance: -
CDR3nt: TGTGCCAGCAGGAACAATGAGCAGTTCTTC
CDR3aa: CASRNNEQFF

d_gene: -
j_gene: TRBJ1-6
v_gene: TRBV5-1
abundance: -
CDR3nt: TGCGCCAGCAGTAGGACAGACCGCTCCTATAATTCACCCCTCCACTTT
CDR3aa: CASSRTDRSYNSPLHF

d_gene: -
j_gene: TRBJ2-3
v_gene: TRBV12-3/TRBV12-4
abundance: -
CDR3nt: TGTGCCAGCACCCTGAAGGATACGCAGTATTTT
CDR3aa: CASTLKDTQYF

d_gene: -
j_gene: TRBJ1-1
v_gene: TRBV18
abundance: -
CDR3nt: TGTGCCAGCTCATCAAGGGTGGGAGAGACTGAAGCTTTCTTT
CDR3aa: CASSSRVGETEAFF

d_gene: -
j_gene: TRBJ1-1
v_gene: TRBV12-3/TRBV12-4
abundance: -
CDR3nt: TGTGCCAGCAGTGGGGGGGGGTTTGAAGCTTTCTTT
CDR3aa: CASSGGGFEAFF

d_gene: -
j_gene: TRBJ2-7
v_gene: TRBV19
abundance: -
CDR3nt: TGTGCCAGTAGCCCGGGTCCGATTTACGAGCAGTACTTC
CDR3aa: CASSPGPIYEQYF

d_gene: -
j_gene: TRBJ1-2
v_gene: TRBV14
abundance: -
CDR3nt: TGTGCCAGCAGCCAATCGGGACACGGAATCTATGGCTACACCTTC
CDR3aa: CASSQSGHGIYGYTF

d_gene: -
j_gene: TRBJ1-1
v_gene: TRBV12-3/TRBV12-4
abundance: few
CDR3nt: TGTGCCAGCAGTCTGGGTAGGACCACTGAAGCTTTCTTT
CDR3aa: CASSLGRTTEAFF

d_gene: TRBD1
j_gene: TRBJ1-2
v_gene: TRBV9
abundance: few
CDR3nt: TGTGCCAGCGCGGGGACAGCCTATGGCTACACCTTC
CDR3aa: CASAGTAYGYTF

d_gene: -
j_gene: TRBJ1-1
v_gene: TRBV4-1
abundance: -
CDR3nt: TGCGCCAGCAGCCAAGTTTACCAGGGACGGAACACTGAAGCTTTCTTT
CDR3aa: CASSQVYQGRNTEAFF

d_gene: TRBD2
j_gene: TRBJ2-2
v_gene: TRBV6-5
abundance: -
CDR3nt: TGTGCCAGCAGGACATCGGCTAGCGGGGCCGGGGAGCTGTTTTTT
CDR3aa: CASRTSASGAGELFF

d_gene: -
j_gene: TRBJ2-7
v_gene: TRBV24-1
abundance: once
CDR3nt: TGTGCCACCAGTGATTTGGGGCAGGGTGTGGACGAGCAGTACTTC
CDR3aa: CATSDLGQGVDEQYF

d_gene: -
j_gene: TRBJ1-3
v_gene: TRBV2
abundance: -
CDR3nt: TGTGCCAGCAGTGCACAGGCTTTCTCTGGAAACACCATATATTTT
CDR3aa: CASSAQAFSGNTIYF

d_gene: -
j_gene: TRBJ1-6
v_gene: TRBV4-1
abundance: -
CDR3nt: TGCGCCAGCAGCCAAGGCTTGGACGGATATAATTCACCCCTCCACTTT
CDR3aa: CASSQGLDGYNSPLHF

d_gene: TRBD1
j_gene: TRBJ2-2
v_gene: TRBV13
abundance: once
CDR3nt: TGTGCCAGCAGACGTACAGGGGGCAAGAACACCGGGGAGCTGTTTTTT
CDR3aa: CASRRTGGKNTGELFF

d_gene: -
j_gene: TRBJ2-2
v_gene: TRBV11-3
abundance: -
CDR3nt: TGTGCCAGCAGTCAGGGGTTCGGGGAGCTGTTTTTT
CDR3aa: CASSQGFGELFF

d_gene: -
j_gene: TRBJ2-7
v_gene: TRBV5-4
abundance: -
CDR3nt: TGTGCCAGCAGCAAGGACAGCCTATACGAGCAGTACTTC
CDR3aa: CASSKDSLYEQYF

d_gene: -
j_gene: TRBJ2-2
v_gene: TRBV5-1
abundance: -
CDR3nt: TGCGCCAGCAGCTTATCCGGGGAGCTGTTTTTT
CDR3aa: CASSLSGELFF

d_gene: -
j_gene: TRBJ1-6
v_gene: TRBV9
abundance: -
CDR3nt: TGTGCCAGCAGTGAAGGGGATAATTCACCCCTCCACTTT
CDR3aa: CASSEGDNSPLHF

d_gene: TRBD1
j_gene: TRBJ1-5
v_gene: TRBV24-1
abundance: -
CDR3nt: TGTGCCACCCAAGGGACAGGAGGTCAGCCCCAGCATTTT
CDR3aa: CATQGTGGQPQHF

d_gene: -
j_gene: TRBJ1-2
v_gene: TRBV28
abundance: -
CDR3nt: TGTGCCAGCAGTTTATGGGGGGACTACTATGGCTACACCTTC
CDR3aa: CASSLWGDYYGYTF

d_gene: TRBD1
j_gene: TRBJ1-2
v_gene: TRBV19
abundance: -
CDR3nt: TGTGCCAGTAGTATAGGGGACAGGGTGAACTATGGCTACACCTTC
CDR3aa: CASSIGDRVNYGYTF

d_gene: TRBD1
j_gene: TRBJ1-2
v_gene: TRBV2
abundance: -
CDR3nt: TGTGCCAGCAGTTCCGGGGACAGGGACGGTAACTATGGCTACACCTTC
CDR3aa: CASSSGDRDGNYGYTF

d_gene: -
j_gene: TRBJ2-7
v_gene: TRBV6-5
abundance: -
CDR3nt: TGTGCCAGCAGTTACGATGAGTACGAGCAGTACTTC
CDR3aa: CASSYDEYEQYF

d_gene: -
j_gene: TRBJ2-1
v_gene: TRBV20-1
abundance: -
CDR3nt: TGCAGTGCCGATAGAAAACTTGAGCAGTTCTTC
CDR3aa: CSADRKLEQFF

d_gene: -
j_gene: TRBJ2-7
v_gene: TRBV7-9
abundance: -
CDR3nt: TGTGCCAGCAGCCCAAGGGACATGAGCTACGAGCAGTACTTC
CDR3aa: CASSPRDMSYEQYF

d_gene: -
j_gene: TRBJ2-3
v_gene: TRBV7-3
abundance: -
CDR3nt: TGTGCCAGCAGCTTAAATGTCCGGTCGGCGCAGTATTTT
CDR3aa: CASSLNVRSAQYF

d_gene: -
j_gene: TRBJ1-1
v_gene: TRBV19
abundance: -
CDR3nt: TGTGCCAGTACCATACAGGGAGGAGTGAACACTGAAGCTTTCTTT
CDR3aa: CASTIQGGVNTEAFF

d_gene: -
j_gene: TRBJ1-2
v_gene: TRBV5-6
abundance: -
CDR3nt: TGTGCCAGCAGCTTGCCGGGGGTCGATGGCTACACCTTC
CDR3aa: CASSLPGVDGYTF

d_gene: TRBD2
j_gene: TRBJ2-3
v_gene: TRBV19
abundance: -
CDR3nt: TGTGCCAGTAGTATGGGATCCAGCGGGGGGCCCACAGATACGCAGTATTTT
CDR3aa: CASSMGSSGGPTDTQYF

d_gene: -
j_gene: TRBJ1-1
v_gene: TRBV28
abundance: -
CDR3nt: TGTGCCAGCAGTTTTCTGAAAACCTTGAACACTGAAGCTTTCTTT
CDR3aa: CASSFLKTLNTEAFF

d_gene: -
j_gene: TRBJ2-3
v_gene: TRBV2
abundance: -
CDR3nt: TGTGCCAGCACCTTAGGCCCCGTCCCAGATACGCAGTATTTT
CDR3aa: CASTLGPVPDTQYF

d_gene: -
j_gene: TRBJ1-1
v_gene: TRBV7-2
abundance: -
CDR3nt: TGTGCCAGCAGCTTAGCGACAGCTTTGAACACTGAAGCTTTCTTT
CDR3aa: CASSLATALNTEAFF

d_gene: TRBD1
j_gene: TRBJ2-2
v_gene: TRBV5-1
abundance: -
CDR3nt: TGCGCCAGCAGCTTGGCTGCTGGACAGGGGGTCACCGGGGAGCTGTTTTTT
CDR3aa: CASSLAAGQGVTGELFF

d_gene: -
j_gene: TRBJ2-7
v_gene: TRBV16
abundance: -
CDR3nt: TGTGCCAGCAGCCAACCAGGGGTAGGCTACGAGCAGTACTTC
CDR3aa: CASSQPGVGYEQYF

d_gene: TRBD2
j_gene: TRBJ2-7
v_gene: TRBV28
abundance: -
CDR3nt: TGTGCCAGCAGTTCCGCACTCCTAGTCCGGGAGGGATACGAGCAGTACTTC
CDR3aa: CASSSALLVREGYEQYF

d_gene: -
j_gene: TRBJ2-5
v_gene: TRBV4-2
abundance: few
CDR3nt: TGTGCCAGCAGCTCCTCAGGGGAACAAGAGACCCAGTACTTC
CDR3aa: CASSSSGEQETQYF

d_gene: -
j_gene: TRBJ1-3
v_gene: TRBV27
abundance: -
CDR3nt: TGTGCCAGCAGTGAAGAGGGCTCTGGAAACACCATATATTTT
CDR3aa: CASSEEGSGNTIYF

d_gene: -
j_gene: TRBJ1-6
v_gene: TRBV3-1/TRBV3-2
abundance: -
CDR3nt: TGTGCCAGCAGCCAACAGAGCTCCTATAATTCACCCCTCCACTTT
CDR3aa: CASSQQSSYNSPLHF

d_gene: -
j_gene: TRBJ2-7
v_gene: TRBV3-1/TRBV3-2
abundance: -
CDR3nt: TGTGCCAGCAGCCAGGATAGCGCCTACGAGCAGTACTTC
CDR3aa: CASSQDSAYEQYF

d_gene: -
j_gene: TRBJ1-5
v_gene: TRBV28
abundance: once
CDR3nt: TGTGCCAGCAGCCGCTCCTCTCGGCAGCCCCAGCATTTT
CDR3aa: CASSRSSRQPQHF

d_gene: -
j_gene: TRBJ2-2
v_gene: TRBV19
abundance: -
CDR3nt: TGTGCCAGTACCGCTAAACCGAACACCGGGGAGCTGTTTTTT
CDR3aa: CASTAKPNTGELFF

d_gene: -
j_gene: TRBJ1-1
v_gene: TRBV6-5
abundance: -
CDR3nt: TGTGCCAGCAGTTACATGTATGGTGAAGCTTTCTTT
CDR3aa: CASSYMYGEAFF

d_gene: -
j_gene: TRBJ1-2
v_gene: TRBV28
abundance: -
CDR3nt: TGTGCCAGCAGTTCCTGGCGTAGGGGAAACTATGGCTACACCTTC
CDR3aa: CASSSWRRGNYGYTF